The 28 T cell receptor beta chains below come from one sample, sequenced in a study of CD8 T cells in ankylosing spondylitis (dated by TCRdb to between 2016 and 2019). Receptors were amplified or captured by 5' RACE. Data came from an Illumina HiSeq 2500. The public reads were reprocessed in TCRdb via fastp at Q25 and MiXCR, keeping in-frame beta chains. Each CDR3 protein appears once, grouped with its most common genes and DNA. The sample table holds about 250,000 distinct CDR3 sequences, of which roughly a third were seen once. The biggest ten clones account for about 4% of the sample. Material: blood, either unsorted or a sorted T cell fraction (not recorded which). All receptors derive from a male donor with ankylosing spondylitis or in good health (not recorded which).

This CDR3 reads CSVGGRFNEKLFF. The CDR3 coding sequence is TGCAGCGTTGGCGGCAGATTTAATGAAAAACTGTTTTTT. The V call is TRBV29-1, the J call TRBJ1-4; D remains ambiguous. The germline V and J ends were trimmed by 4 bases and 4 bases, with 10 bases remaining between them. The CDR3 extends over 13 amino acids. CDR1 SQVTM and CDR2 ANQGSEA come from the germline V gene.

This clonotype came up a few times. V gene TRBV6-5 combines with J gene TRBJ1-4; perhaps TRBD1 as D (6 bases). The germline CDR1 and CDR2 sequences are MNHEY and SVGAGI. Trimming cost V 0 bases and J 6 bases, with 11 bases left between them. CDR3 length equals 15 residues. CDR3 residues: CASSYSHRVDEKLFF. The DNA for the CDR3 is TGTGCCAGCAGTTACTCCCACAGGGTCGATGAAAAACTGTTTTTT.

This clonotype occurred a few times. The CDR3 here is CSVVKGAGETQYF. Written as DNA, the CDR3 is TGCAGCGTTGTAAAGGGGGCTGGGGAGACCCAGTACTTC. The V call is TRBV29-1, the J call TRBJ2-5, with TRBD1 matching over 7 bases. V trimming: 4 bases; J trimming: 5 bases; junction bases outside the gene matches: 7. The CDR3 extends over 13 amino acids. Germline-derived CDR1 and CDR2 are SQVTM and ANQGSEA.

This clonotype came up a few times. The chain has TRBV12-3 or TRBV12-4 and TRBJ2-5, with 13 bases lining up with TRBD2. V dropped 5 bases and J dropped 2; count of bases not matched to a gene: 11. The CDR3 runs to 18 residues. The CDR3 sequence is CASSQLAGGRFVQETQYF. CDR3 sequence (DNA): TGTGCCAGCAGTCAACTAGCGGGGGGGCGTTTCGTTCAAGAGACCCAGTACTTC.

This chain joins TRBV27 and TRBJ2-2, with TRBD2 as a possible D gene (5 bases). Deletions cut 8 bases from V and 0 bases from J, with 10 bases between. The CDR3 sequence is 14 residues long. The V gene's germline CDR1 is MNHEY and CDR2 SMNVEV (reference sequence). The CDR3: CASSLRANTGELFF. CDR3 DNA: TGTGCCAGCTCGTTGAGGGCGAACACCGGGGAGCTGTTTTTT.

As to this clonotype: One end of the junction does not line up with germline, which may come from a read error. The V and J genes are TRBV10-1 and TRBJ2-3; D is tentatively TRBD1 or TRBD2 (5 bases each). Germline-derived CDR1 and CDR2 are WNHNN and SYGVQD (reference sequence). The CDR3 contains 15 residues. DNA of the CDR3: TGCGCCAGCACTGAGTCGGGGACCATGACAGATACGCAGTATTTT. Protein sequence: CASTESGTMTDTQYF.

This clonotype was found a few times. The chain is built from TRBV20-1 and TRBJ2-5; D gene ambiguous. The CDR3 extends over 13 amino acids. Germline V gene lookup returns CDR1 DFQATT and CDR2 SNEGSKA (reference sequence). Trimming shortened V by 0 bases and J by 7 bases, and 12 bases separated the two germline ends. The CDR3 DNA reads TGCAGTGCTAGAGATATTTCGTTATGGACCCAGTACTTC. Protein: CSARDISLWTQYF.

The chain combines TRBV15 with TRBJ2-7; 9 bases line up with TRBD1. CDR1 and CDR2 (germline): LNHNV, YYDKDF (reference sequence). This CDR3 contains 14 residues. The V segment lost 2 bases and the J segment 4 bases; nucleotides outside the gene matches: 3. The CDR3: CATSRPGQGYEQYF. CDR3 DNA sequence: TGTGCCACCAGCAGACCGGGACAGGGTTACGAGCAGTACTTC. The whole variable domain, remainder taken from reference TRBV15 and TRBJ2-7, is DAMVIQNPRYQVTQFGKPVTLSCSQTLNHNVMYWYQQKSSQAPKLLFHYYDKDFNNEADTPDNFQSRRPNTSFCFLDIRSPGLGDTAMYLCATSRPGQGYEQYFGPGTRLTVT.

This clonotype was seen a single time. This rearrangement joins TRBV6-6 to TRBJ2-7, with D tentatively TRBD1 or TRBD2 (5 bases each). The CDR3 has 13 residues. The germline V and J ends were trimmed by 5 bases and 6 bases, with 14 bases remaining between them. The germline V gene has CDR1 MNHNY and CDR2 SVGAGI (reference sequence). CDR3 protein: CASSPLPGTEQYF. The CDR3 nucleotides read TGTGCCAGCAGTCCTCTACCAGGGACCGAGCAGTACTTC.

The rearrangement joins TRBV12-3 or TRBV12-4 to TRBJ2-7; tentatively, D is TRBD1 (6 bases). Deletions cut 5 bases from V and 3 bases from J, with 17 bases between. CDR3 length: 15 residues. The DNA for the CDR3 is TGTGCCAGCAGTCCCACAGGGAACCCAGACTACGAGCAGTACTTC. Amino acids: CASSPTGNPDYEQYF.

The rearrangement joins TRBV7-9 to TRBJ2-3; TRBD2 agrees at 7 bases. The CDR3 runs to 15 residues. Trimming cost V 5 bases and J 2 bases; bases outside gene matches: 7. From germline, CDR1 is SEHNR and CDR2 FQNEAQ (reference sequence). The CDR3 DNA reads as TGTGCCAGCAGCCGAACGCGGGGGTCCACAGATACGCAGTATTTT. Its translation is CASSRTRGSTDTQYF.

In this sample, this clonotype turned up once. The chain joins TRBV3-1 to TRBJ2-2; 7 nucleotides match TRBD2. This CDR3 has 16 residues. Germline V gene lookup returns CDR1 LGHDT and CDR2 YNNKEL (reference sequence). V trimming: 3 bases; J trimming: 0 bases; junction bases outside the gene matches: 4. CDR3 sequence: CASSHLAGANTGELFF. The CDR3, as DNA: TGTGCCAGCAGCCACTTAGCGGGCGCGAACACCGGGGAGCTGTTTTTT.

The sample holds a few counts of this clonotype. The rearrangement uses TRBV5-6 and TRBJ1-2; D is undetermined. Germline lookup yields CDR1 SGHDT and CDR2 YYEEEE. There are 14 residues in the CDR3. The V and J ends lost 4 bases and 4 bases respectively, with 14 bases between them. CDR3 in DNA: TGTGCCAGCAGCCCCAACGTGGGCCCCTATGGCTACACCTTC. Its translation is CASSPNVGPYGYTF.

Only a few counts were recorded for this clonotype. The chain joins TRBV11-2 to TRBJ2-2; D remains ambiguous. This CDR3 is 12 amino acids long. From germline, CDR1 is SGHAT and CDR2 FQNNGV. Trimming took off 1 base at V and 7 bases at J, with 4 bases between the two ends. CDR3 coding DNA: TGTGCCAGCAGCTTAGTTTACGGGGAGCTGTTTTTT. As protein: CASSLVYGELFF.

This clonotype was counted a few times. This chain connects TRBV20-1 to TRBJ2-3; perhaps TRBD2 as D (5 bases). The length of the CDR3 is 12 residues. Germline assignment: CDR1 DFQATT and CDR2 SNEGSKA (reference sequence). V was shortened by 7 bases and J by 4 bases, with 12 bases between the two germline ends. CDR3 loop: CSVPGYADTQYF. Here the CDR3 DNA reads TGCAGTGTCCCGGGGTATGCAGATACGCAGTATTTT.

This rearrangement joins TRBV10-3 to TRBJ2-7; TRBD1 agrees at 8 bases. CDR3 length: 15 amino acids. V shed 3 bases, J shed 2 bases, and the junction held 6 bases outside the gene matches. Germline-derived CDR1 and CDR2 are ENHRY and SYGVKD. This chain's CDR3 is CAISDPGQGAYEQYF. The CDR3 nucleotides are TGTGCCATCAGTGATCCCGGACAGGGAGCCTACGAGCAGTACTTC.

This chain connects TRBV12-3 or TRBV12-4 to TRBJ1-2, with TRBD1 identical over 8 bases. The J segment lost 6 bases and the V segment lost 6 bases, leaving 6 bases of the junction unmatched. This CDR3 is 13 amino acids long. For the CDR3, the DNA is TGTGCCAGCAGAGGACAGGGTTGGCATGGCTACACCTTC. Translated: CASRGQGWHGYTF.

In its sample, this clonotype was seen a few times. The chain combines TRBV10-2 with TRBJ2-3, with 8 bases aligning to TRBD2. The germline CDR1 and CDR2 sequences are WSHSY and SAAADI. Germline trimming cut 0 bases from V and 2 bases from J; bases unmatched to any gene: 1. The CDR3 spans 15 residues. CDR3 in DNA: TGCGCCAGCAGTGAGTCTAGCGGGATCACAGATACGCAGTATTTT. Translated, it gives CASSESSGITDTQYF.

The CDR3 DNA sequence: TGTGCCATCAGTGCCCGGGACACAGGCACCGGGGAGCTGTTTTTT. Amino acid sequence: CAISARDTGTGELFF. This chain uses TRBV10-3 with TRBJ2-2; D might be TRBD1 (6 bases). V was shortened by 4 bases and J by 4 bases, with 13 bases between the two germline ends. The CDR3 runs 15 residues. CDR1 and CDR2 from the germline V gene are ENHRY and SYGVKD.

This clonotype has more than one count but fewer than ten. The chain's CDR3 is CSARDPDRVPYEQYF. The CDR3 bases are TGCAGTGCTAGAGACCCGGACAGGGTCCCCTACGAGCAGTACTTC. The chain employs TRBV20-1 and TRBJ2-7; 8 positions match TRBD1. With V trimmed by 0 bases and J by 2 bases, 6 bases remained unmatched. Germline assignment: CDR1 DFQATT and CDR2 SNEGSKA (reference sequence). This CDR3 is 15 amino acids long.

The V gene is TRBV6-4, the J gene TRBJ2-7; D is uncertain. The CDR3 loop spans 15 amino acids. Germline CDR1 reads MRHNA; CDR2 reads SNTAGT. CDR3 protein: CAAPGQPMIAYEQYF. Written as DNA, the CDR3 is TGTGCAGCTCCTGGGCAGCCAATGATTGCCTACGAGCAGTACTTC.

This clonotype was observed a handful of times. The chain uses TRBV5-1 and TRBJ2-7; D possibly corresponds to TRBD2 (6 bases). CDR1 and CDR2 from the germline V gene are SGHRS and YFSETQ. V lost 0 bases to trimming and J lost 5 bases, with 9 bases between them. This CDR3 spans 13 amino acids. The CDR3 DNA sequence: TGCGCCAGCAGCTTGGGCGGGGCCGACGAGCAGTACTTC. Its translation is CASSLGGADEQYF.

The chain's CDR3 is CASSVTSGGAVETQYF. Here the CDR3 DNA reads TGTGCCAGCAGCGTAACTAGCGGGGGGGCCGTGGAGACCCAGTACTTC. The rearrangement uses TRBV9 and TRBJ2-5; 13 bases are a match to TRBD2. The V and J ends lost 1 base and 5 bases, in that order; junction bases with no gene match: 5. From germline, CDR1 is SGDLS and CDR2 YYNGEE. This CDR3 is 16 amino acids long. The complete variable domain, with remaining parts taken from reference TRBV9 and TRBJ2-5, reads DSGVTQTPKHLITATGQRVTLRCSPRSGDLSVYWYQQSLDQGLQFLIQYYNGEERAKGNILERFSAQQFPDLHSELNLSSLELGDSALYFCASSVTSGGAVETQYFGPGTRLLVL.

Only one count was recorded for this clonotype. The rearrangement links TRBV7-2 to TRBJ2-3; TRBD1 is a possible D gene (6 bases). V was clipped by 3 bases and J by 5 bases, with 21 bases between them. The germline V gene encodes CDR1 SGHTA and CDR2 FQGNSA. This CDR3 region has 17 residues. This CDR3 reads CASSFLWGPGVGDTQYF. DNA of the CDR3: TGTGCCAGCAGCTTCCTTTGGGGGCCTGGGGTGGGAGATACGCAGTATTTT.

This chain uses TRBV11-2 with TRBJ1-5; D may be TRBD1 (6 bases). The V gene's germline CDR1 is SGHAT and CDR2 FQNNGV. The ends were cut back, 1 base at V and 0 bases at J, with 13 bases in the middle. This CDR3 region has 17 residues. The CDR3 DNA reads TGTGCCAGCAGCTTAGGAGAAGGGGGATATAGCAATCAGCCCCAGCATTTT. Encoded protein: CASSLGEGGYSNQPQHF. The variable domain in full, completed from reference TRBV11-2 and TRBJ1-5, reads EAGVAQSPRYKIIEKRQSVAFWCNPISGHATLYWYQQILGQGPKLLIQFQNNGVVDDSQLPKDRFSAERLKGVDSTLKIQPAKLEDSAVYLCASSLGEGGYSNQPQHFGDGTRLSIL.

The chain couples TRBV5-1 to TRBJ1-4, with no clear D. The CDR3 has 16 amino acids. V was cut by 0 bases and J by 0 bases, with 9 bases left in between. Germline CDR1 SGHRS, CDR2 YFSETQ. This CDR3 reads CASSLGSPATNEKLFF. Written as DNA, the CDR3 is TGCGCCAGCAGCTTGGGGAGCCCGGCAACTAATGAAAAACTGTTTTTT.

V usage is TRBV7-2 and J usage is TRBJ1-6; 11 nucleotides line up with TRBD1. CDR3 length equals 15 residues. V lost 4 bases and J lost 9; bases outside the gene matches: 5. Germline CDR1 and CDR2: SGHTA and FQGNSA. CDR3 sequence: CASSSRDRGVSPLHF. In DNA form, the CDR3 reads TGTGCCAGCAGCTCCCGGGACAGGGGGGTTTCACCCCTCCACTTT.

This clonotype was seen more than once but under ten times. The chain links TRBV5-1 to TRBJ2-5, with 15 bases lining up with TRBD2. CDR1 SGHRS and CDR2 YFSETQ come from the germline V gene. Trimming took 3 bases from V and 5 from J; bases not matched to a gene: 2. CDR3 size: 15 residues. The CDR3 DNA reads TGCGCCAGCAGCTCCGGGACTAGCGGGGGGGAGACCCAGTACTTC. The encoded protein is CASSSGTSGGETQYF.